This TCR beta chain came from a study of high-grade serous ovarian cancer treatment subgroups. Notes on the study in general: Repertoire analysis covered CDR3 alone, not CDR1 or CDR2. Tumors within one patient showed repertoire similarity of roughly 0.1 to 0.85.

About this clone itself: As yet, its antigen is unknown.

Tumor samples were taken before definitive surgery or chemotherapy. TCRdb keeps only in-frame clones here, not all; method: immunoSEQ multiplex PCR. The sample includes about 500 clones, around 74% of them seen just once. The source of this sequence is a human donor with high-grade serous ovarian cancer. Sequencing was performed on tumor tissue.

CDR3 nucleotides: TGTGCCAGTAGTATGGGACAGGGGAGCACAGATACGCAGTATTTT. It specifies CASSMGQGSTDTQYF. The chain couples TRBV19 to TRBJ2-3, with 10 positions matching TRBD1. The CDR3 is 15 residues long. From germline, CDR1 is LNHDA and CDR2 SQIVND (reference sequence). V lost 3 bases, J lost 0 bases, and 0 bases stayed unmatched.